These 14 T cell receptor beta chains were all obtained from the same sample, sequenced in a study of T cell clonotyping in hematopoietic cell transplantation. Time point noted: recipient sample about 28 days before transplant, after cytoreduction. Using immunoSEQ multiplex PCR, the repertoire was profiled, and TCRdb retains in-frame clones only, with some absent. The top ten clones hold about 6% of a sample with roughly 49,000 clones, 85% to 90% of them seen once. Sequences were derived from peripheral blood mononuclear cells, sampled before stem cell transplant. These receptors were taken from a man aged 55 to 69 with biphenotypic leukemia. Some clones in this sample may be carry-over from other donors' samples.

The chain carries TRBV19 and TRBJ1-5; D gene uncertain. The germline V and J ends were trimmed by 3 bases and 5 bases, with 14 bases remaining between them. CDR3 size: 15 residues. Per germline, CDR1 LNHDA and CDR2 SQIVND (reference sequence). The CDR3 sequence is CASSMPLGRDQPQHF. In nucleotides, the CDR3 is TGTGCCAGTAGTATGCCCTTGGGCAGAGATCAGCCCCAGCATTTT.

This clone was counted once. The chain combines TRBV2 with TRBJ1-4; unclear D gene. This CDR3 spans 13 amino acids. CDR1 is SNHLY and CDR2 is FYNNEI in the germline V gene. Trimming stripped 8 bases from V and 4 bases from J, with 11 bases between. The CDR3 bases are TGTGCCAGCCGGGTGTTTGGTAATGAAAAACTGTTTTTT. It yields the protein CASRVFGNEKLFF.

The V and J genes are TRBV5-1 and TRBJ2-3; no reliable D call. The CDR3 is 14 amino acids. Trimming removed 0 bases at V and 2 bases at J, with 7 bases between. The germline CDR1 and CDR2 sequences are SGHRS and YFSETQ. The CDR3 bases are TGCGCCAGCAGCTTGGAAGTGCTCACAGATACGCAGTATTTT. Protein product: CASSLEVLTDTQYF.

The chain uses TRBV5-4 and TRBJ2-7; 10 bases fit TRBD2. The CDR3 sequence is 16 residues long. The V gene's germline CDR1 is SGHNT and CDR2 YYREEE (reference sequence). The V and J ends lost 4 bases and 5 bases, in that order; junction bases with no gene match: 12. The CDR3 region is CASSPAPSGSVDEQYF. DNA of the CDR3: TGTGCCAGCAGCCCCGCACCTAGCGGGAGTGTTGACGAGCAGTACTTC.

This clone appeared a few times. The chain uses TRBV2 and TRBJ2-7, with TRBD2 matching 14 bases. The CDR3 sequence is 14 residues long. The V gene end was trimmed by 8 bases and the J gene end by 5 bases; junction bases not matched to a gene: 5. Germline V gene sequence: CDR1 SNHLY, CDR2 FYNNEI. Here the CDR3 reads CASRRLAGGNEQYF. CDR3 bases: TGTGCCAGCCGCCGACTAGCGGGAGGGAACGAGCAGTACTTC. Looking up the rest from reference TRBV2 and TRBJ2-7 gives the full variable domain: EPEVTQTPSHQVTQMGQEVILRCVPISNHLYFYWYRQILGQKVEFLVSFYNNEISEKSEIFDDQFSVERPDGSNFTLKIRSTKLEDSAMYFCASRRLAGGNEQYFGPGTRLTVT.

The chain carries TRBV6-1 and TRBJ1-2, with 7 positions matching TRBD1. V lost 6 bases, J lost 8 bases, and 9 bases stayed unmatched. Looked up from germline, CDR1 is MNHNS and CDR2 is SASEGT. This CDR3 region has 13 residues. Here the CDR3 reads CASRHERGGGYTF. The CDR3 region has the DNA TGTGCCAGCAGACACGAAAGAGGGGGCGGCTACACCTTC.

This chain connects TRBV9 to TRBJ1-1; D possibly corresponds to TRBD1 (5 bases). CDR1 is SGDLS, CDR2 YYNGEE, per germline. The CDR3 extends over 14 amino acids. V was cut by 2 bases and J by 1 base, with 9 bases left in between. CDR3 DNA: TGTGCCAGCAGCGTGGGGGACGGGAACACTGAAGCTTTCTTT. Protein sequence: CASSVGDGNTEAFF.

The table lists this clone with a few counts. The chain carries TRBV6-1 and TRBJ2-4; no clear D gene. Trimming left V 3 bases short and J 0 bases short, with 12 bases between. Looked up from germline, CDR1 is MNHNS and CDR2 is SASEGT. CDR3 length: 16 residues. DNA for the CDR3: TGTGCCAGCAGTGACAGGTACAAACTAGCCAAAAACATTCAGTACTTC. Its translation is CASSDRYKLAKNIQYF.

In this sample, this clone is medium-sized (0.01 to 0.1%). CDR3 coding DNA: TGCGCCAGCAGCTTGAGTCTACCTTCGGGCGAGCAGTACTTC. Amino acid sequence: CASSLSLPSGEQYF. The chain joins TRBV5-1 to TRBJ2-7, with D uncertain. This CDR3 has 14 residues. V lost 1 base and J lost 6, with 14 bases in between. The germline CDR1 and CDR2 sequences are SGHRS and YFSETQ.

V usage is TRBV19 and J usage is TRBJ2-7; 12 bases are shared with TRBD2. The V and J ends lost 6 bases and 5 bases, in that order; junction bases with no gene match: 8. Germline V CDR1 and CDR2: LNHDA, SQIVND (reference sequence). The CDR3 covers 15 residues. The CDR3 sequence: CASSRLAGVGNEQYF. The DNA of the CDR3 is TGTGCCAGTAGCCGACTAGCGGGAGTGGGTAACGAGCAGTACTTC.

The V gene is TRBV27, the J gene TRBJ1-3; D ambiguous. Looked up from germline, CDR1 is MNHEY and CDR2 is SMNVEV (reference sequence). The length of the CDR3 is 13 residues. Deletions cut 6 bases from V and 4 bases from J, with 10 bases between. The CDR3 bases are TGTGCCAGCAGCGCCCAACTAGGAAACACCATATATTTT. Translation: CASSAQLGNTIYF.

The chain joins TRBV7-2 to TRBJ2-3, with TRBD2 identical over 10 bases. V was pared by 3 bases and J by 2 bases, with 5 bases of the junction left unmatched. Germline CDR1 SGHTA, CDR2 FQGNSA. The CDR3 runs to 16 residues. The CDR3 nucleotides read TGTGCCAGCAGCTTTAGAGGACTAGCGGACACAGATACGCAGTATTTT. Encoded protein: CASSFRGLADTDTQYF.

The chain links TRBV2 to TRBJ2-3; tentatively, D is TRBD1 or TRBD2 (5 bases each). V shed 3 bases and J shed 5 bases, with 9 bases lying between them. There are 13 residues in the CDR3. CDR1 and CDR2 from the germline V gene are SNHLY and FYNNEI. The CDR3 here is CASSDGTRDTQYF. The CDR3 DNA sequence: TGTGCCAGCAGTGATGGGACCAGAGATACGCAGTATTTT.

This chain links TRBV28 with TRBJ1-4, with unresolved D. CDR3 length equals 14 residues. Trimming removed 3 bases at V and 4 bases at J, with 9 bases between. The germline gives CDR1 MDHEN, CDR2 SYDVKM. CDR3: CASSLTDFNEKLFF. Written as DNA, the CDR3 is TGTGCCAGCAGTTTGACGGATTTTAATGAAAAACTGTTTTTT.